The entry below gives a single T cell receptor (beta chain) sequence along with its context. The target of this receptor is not known. Base qualities were left out, and no much larger clone turns up one base away. The sample belongs to a study of long-term antiretroviral therapy in people with HIV (dated by TCRdb to between 2021 and 2024). A note on the overall study: The earliest samples were collected approximately a decade before the 2015 WHO recommendation for immediate ART, a period when ART was typically delayed until CD4 counts fell. A retrospective serial study tested whether changes in peripheral blood TRB repertoire composition and diversity were associated with ART initiation and durable HIV suppression. The cohort contributed over 150 cryopreserved PBMC samples from 30 adults with confirmed HIV infection, collected serially over a mean of about six years (range 1-12). About 35% of the 30 participants with HIV were female. Test extractions of a monoclonal T-cell line alongside fewer than 40 polyclonal samples showed no cross-contamination during QIAcube processing. Points the paper makes about the study in general: No data were available on ART adherence, viral resistance or therapy changes, limiting inferences about post-ART repertoire changes. ART initiation was associated with a significant increase in TRB diversity, but diversity stayed significantly below transplant donor controls even after long-term ART. The samples were dated from the mid-2000s to the late 2010s, and the ART regimens that were used may be less effective than current ART regimens. Narrower CDR3 length ranges were observed in HIV repertoires than in controls, and an antigen-experienced repertoire with only a slight naive shift after ART was suggested by the network structure. Owing to limited PBMC availability, only the TCR beta chain was sequenced, without alpha chain pairing. Because cell numbers in pre-ART samples were limited, unsorted PBMC were profiled instead of sorted CD4+ and CD8+ T cells. At every time point, the repertoire was dominated by expanded TRB clones first identified before ART initiation, although this dominance fluctuated and, in many PLHIV, declined after ART.

Participants were included only if at least one PBMC sample before ART initiation and at least two post-ART samples were available. All participants with HIV were treated in the United States of America. Before DNA extraction, cryopreserved samples of roughly 1-10 million PBMC were thawed and washed. At the time of the earliest PBMC sample, participants with HIV were aged between about 23 and 54 years. Per participant, PBMC samples came from 1-4 timepoints prior to ART initiation and 2-8 timepoints following ART initiation, for a median of 7 samples. Serial HIV viral load, CD4+ T-cell count, ART history and demographic data were obtained for every participant. Using a Qiagen kit on a QIAcube, genomic DNA was extracted from unsorted PBMC, with samples processed in batches of 12. The immunoSEQ hsTCRB v3.0 assay was used at survey level resolution for TRB variable region sequencing. A depth of about 35,000-50,000 T-cell genomes per sample was targeted for TRB sequencing. Pooled TRB libraries were sequenced on an Illumina MiSeq with a v3 150-cycle kit. Regarding the original processing steps: Repertoire analysis was run in R within a reproducible Nextflow workflow that covered QC, data transformation and analysis. LymphoSeq2, an R package for AIRR-Seq data exploration, was used to implement custom analyses. A few samples that yielded fewer than 5000 total TRB sequences were excluded, so that 200 or so HIV repertoires were analyzed. Among the 180 or so HIV repertoires that were kept, 59 were collected before ART initiation and about 130 were collected after ART initiation. Repertoires were downsampled to 5000 TRB nucleotide sequences, and summary statistics were averaged over 100 downsampling iterations. Only TRB sequences with CDR3 regions of at least seven amino acids were retained for analysis. A Shannon entropy-derived clonality score and the Gini coefficient were used to measure diversity. Repertoire networks linked the top 5000 CDR3 amino acid sequences whenever two sequences differed by an edit distance of one. GLIPH2 predicted antigen specificity groups and MHC restriction for TRB CDR3 amino acid sequences. To flag known associations with CMV, EBV, HIV or tissue antigens, CDR3 amino acid sequences were compared against VDJdb and McPAS-TCR. Pre-ART, post-ART and control groups were compared with Wilcoxon signed-rank tests and Holm-Bonferroni correction. This is the immuneACCESS table as TCRdb keeps it, with only in-frame sequences that have V and J called. A part of the clones is gone; compared with another copy, unresolved V genes explain less than half, and the rest is unexplained. V and J calls and clone size are as listed in that table; D and trimming were resolved from the DNA. The sample table lists about 22,000 clones, 80% to 90% of them with a count of one. The ten largest clonotypes hold 19% of the sample.

The TCR sequence derives from a man aged 18 to 35 with HIV. Sequencing was performed on unsorted PBMCs, taken 0.1 years before starting antiretroviral therapy.

The nucleotides read TGCGCCAGCAGCCAGGCAGGGGGAAACTATGGCTACACCTTC. Protein translation: CASSQAGGNYGYTF. Rearrangement joined TRBV4-1 to TRBJ1-2; 7 bases in the junction line up with TRBD1. Spanning cysteine to phenylalanine, the CDR3 consists of 14 amino acids. Of the read, only the CDR3 DNA is kept; its 42 bases are in frame from base 1. CDR1 and CDR2, per the germline V gene, are MGHRA and YSYEKL. Here V drops 3 bases and J drops 2 bases, and the junction holds 3 bases not matched to any gene.